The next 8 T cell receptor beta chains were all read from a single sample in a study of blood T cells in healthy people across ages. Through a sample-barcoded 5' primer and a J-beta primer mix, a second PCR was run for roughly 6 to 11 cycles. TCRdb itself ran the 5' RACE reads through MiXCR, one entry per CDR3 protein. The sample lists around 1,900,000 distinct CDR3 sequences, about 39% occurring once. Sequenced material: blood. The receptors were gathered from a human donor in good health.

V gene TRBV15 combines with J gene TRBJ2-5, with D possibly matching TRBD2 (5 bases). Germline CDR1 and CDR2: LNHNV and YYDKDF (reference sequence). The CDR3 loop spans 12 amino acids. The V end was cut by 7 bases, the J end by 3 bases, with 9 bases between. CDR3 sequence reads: CATTRGEETQYF. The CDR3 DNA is TGTGCCACCACACGGGGTGAAGAGACCCAGTACTTC.

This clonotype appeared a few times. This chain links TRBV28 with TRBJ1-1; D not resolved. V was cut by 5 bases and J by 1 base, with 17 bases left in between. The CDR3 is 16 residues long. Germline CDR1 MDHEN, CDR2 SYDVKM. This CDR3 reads CASSPGLQWSNTEAFF. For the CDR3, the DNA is TGTGCCAGCAGTCCGGGTCTTCAGTGGTCGAACACTGAAGCTTTCTTT.

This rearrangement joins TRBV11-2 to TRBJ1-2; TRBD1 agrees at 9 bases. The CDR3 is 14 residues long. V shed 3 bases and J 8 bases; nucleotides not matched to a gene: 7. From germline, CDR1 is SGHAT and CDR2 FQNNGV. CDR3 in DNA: TGTGCCAGCAGCTTGGGACAGGGATGGGGCGGCTACACCTTC. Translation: CASSLGQGWGGYTF.

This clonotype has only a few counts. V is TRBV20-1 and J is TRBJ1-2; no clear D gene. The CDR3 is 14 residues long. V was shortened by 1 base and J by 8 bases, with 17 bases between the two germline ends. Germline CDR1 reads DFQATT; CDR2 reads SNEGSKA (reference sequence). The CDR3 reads CSARGSQMQYGYTF. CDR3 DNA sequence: TGCAGTGCTAGAGGAAGCCAGATGCAGTACGGCTACACCTTC.

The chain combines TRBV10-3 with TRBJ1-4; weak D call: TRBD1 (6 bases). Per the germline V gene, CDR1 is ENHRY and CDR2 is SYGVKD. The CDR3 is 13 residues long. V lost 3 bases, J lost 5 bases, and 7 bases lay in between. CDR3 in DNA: TGTGCCATCAGTGATCAGGGGAATGAAAAACTGTTTTTT. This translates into CAISDQGNEKLFF.

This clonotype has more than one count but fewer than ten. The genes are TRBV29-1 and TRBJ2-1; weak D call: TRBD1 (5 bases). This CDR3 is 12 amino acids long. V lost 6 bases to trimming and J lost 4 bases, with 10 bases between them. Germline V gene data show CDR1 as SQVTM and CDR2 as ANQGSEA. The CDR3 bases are TGCAGCGTCGAACAGGATTACAATGAGCAGTTCTTC. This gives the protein CSVEQDYNEQFF.

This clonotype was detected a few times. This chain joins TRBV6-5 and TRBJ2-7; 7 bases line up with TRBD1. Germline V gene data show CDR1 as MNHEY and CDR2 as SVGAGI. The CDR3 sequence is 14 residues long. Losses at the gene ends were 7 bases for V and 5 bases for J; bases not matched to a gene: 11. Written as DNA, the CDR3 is TGTGCCAGCACCCCCAGGGACAGTGGGCACGAGCAGTACTTC. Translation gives CASTPRDSGHEQYF.

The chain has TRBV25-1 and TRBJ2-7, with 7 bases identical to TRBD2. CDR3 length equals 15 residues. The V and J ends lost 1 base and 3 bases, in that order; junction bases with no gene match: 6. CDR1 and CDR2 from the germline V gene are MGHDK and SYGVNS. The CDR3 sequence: CASSEFAGRFYEQYF. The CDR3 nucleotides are TGTGCCAGCAGTGAATTCGCCGGGAGGTTCTACGAGCAGTACTTC.